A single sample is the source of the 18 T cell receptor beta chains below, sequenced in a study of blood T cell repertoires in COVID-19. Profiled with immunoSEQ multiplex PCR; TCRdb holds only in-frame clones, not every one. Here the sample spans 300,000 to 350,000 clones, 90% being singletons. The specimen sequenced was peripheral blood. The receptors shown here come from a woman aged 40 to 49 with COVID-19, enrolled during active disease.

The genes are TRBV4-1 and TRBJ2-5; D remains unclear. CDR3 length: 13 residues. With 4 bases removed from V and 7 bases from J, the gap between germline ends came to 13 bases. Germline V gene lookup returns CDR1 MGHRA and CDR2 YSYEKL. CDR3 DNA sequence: TGCGCCAGCAGCCCGCAACAGCCAGGGACCCAGTACTTC. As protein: CASSPQQPGTQYF.

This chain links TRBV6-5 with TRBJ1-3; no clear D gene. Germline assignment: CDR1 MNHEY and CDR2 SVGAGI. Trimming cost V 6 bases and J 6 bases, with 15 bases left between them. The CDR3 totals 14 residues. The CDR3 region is CASSKGRGANTIYF. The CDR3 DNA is TGTGCCAGCAGCAAAGGACGGGGAGCAAACACCATATATTTT.

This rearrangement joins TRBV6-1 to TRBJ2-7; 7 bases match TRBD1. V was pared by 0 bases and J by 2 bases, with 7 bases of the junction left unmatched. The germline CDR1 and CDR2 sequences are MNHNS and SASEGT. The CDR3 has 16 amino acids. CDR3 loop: CASSEAAWTGPYEQYF. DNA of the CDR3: TGTGCCAGCAGTGAAGCGGCCTGGACAGGTCCCTACGAGCAGTACTTC.

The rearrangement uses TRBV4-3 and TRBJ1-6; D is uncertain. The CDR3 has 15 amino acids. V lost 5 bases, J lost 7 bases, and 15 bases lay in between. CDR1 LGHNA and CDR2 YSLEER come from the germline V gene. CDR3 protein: CASSDRGARNSPLHF. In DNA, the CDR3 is TGCGCCAGCAGCGACCGGGGTGCCAGGAATTCACCCCTCCACTTT.

The CDR3: CASSLAGDSKLFF. In DNA form, the CDR3 reads TGCGCCAGCAGCTTGGCGGGGGACAGCAAACTGTTTTTT. This chain joins TRBV5-1 and TRBJ1-4; 7 bases line up with TRBD1. CDR3 length: 13 residues. Germline V lookup: CDR1 SGHRS, CDR2 YFSETQ. Unmatched junction bases numbered 4, after V lost 0 bases and J lost 11 bases.

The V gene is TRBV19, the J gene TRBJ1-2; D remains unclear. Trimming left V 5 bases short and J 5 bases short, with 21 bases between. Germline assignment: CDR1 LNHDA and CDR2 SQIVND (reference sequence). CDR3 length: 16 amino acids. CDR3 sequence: CASSQWEEMTAYGYTF. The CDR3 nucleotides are TGTGCCAGTAGTCAATGGGAGGAAATGACGGCTTATGGCTACACCTTC.

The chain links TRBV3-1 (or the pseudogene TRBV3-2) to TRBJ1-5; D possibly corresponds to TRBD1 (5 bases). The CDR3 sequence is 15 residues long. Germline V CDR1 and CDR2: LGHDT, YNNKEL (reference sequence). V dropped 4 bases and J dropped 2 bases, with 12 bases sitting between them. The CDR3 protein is CASSRSVTGNQPQHF. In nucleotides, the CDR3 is TGTGCCAGCAGCCGATCAGTGACAGGCAATCAGCCCCAGCATTTT.

DNA of the CDR3: TGTGCCAGCAGCTTGTGGCTGGGGGGTCGGGCCAAAAACATTCAGTACTTC. Translating gives CASSLWLGGRAKNIQYF. The chain couples TRBV5-4 to TRBJ2-4; D may be TRBD2 (6 bases). From germline, CDR1 is SGHNT and CDR2 YYREEE (reference sequence). The CDR3 loop spans 17 amino acids. The V gene lost 1 base and the J gene lost 1 base, with 15 bases spanning the gap. The full variable domain, rest sourced from reference TRBV5-4 and TRBJ2-4, is ETGVTQSPTHLIKTRGQQVTLRCSSQSGHNTVSWYQQALGQGPQFIFQYYREEENGRGNFPPRFSGLQFPNYSSELNVNALELDDSALYLCASSLWLGGRAKNIQYFGAGTRLSVL.

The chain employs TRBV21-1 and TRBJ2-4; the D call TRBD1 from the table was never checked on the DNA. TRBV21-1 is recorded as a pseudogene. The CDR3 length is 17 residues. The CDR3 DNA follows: TGTGCCAGCAGCAAAACCAGGGGCACTATAGCCAAAAACATTCAGTACTTC. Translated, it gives CASSKTRGTIAKNIQYF.

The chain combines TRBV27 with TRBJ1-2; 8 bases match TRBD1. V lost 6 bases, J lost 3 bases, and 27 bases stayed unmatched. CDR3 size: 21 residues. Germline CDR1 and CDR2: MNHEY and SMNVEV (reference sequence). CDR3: CASRILGRGLKKSNLDYGYTF. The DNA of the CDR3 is TGTGCCAGCAGGATTTTGGGCAGGGGGCTAAAAAAATCGAATTTGGACTATGGCTACACCTTC.

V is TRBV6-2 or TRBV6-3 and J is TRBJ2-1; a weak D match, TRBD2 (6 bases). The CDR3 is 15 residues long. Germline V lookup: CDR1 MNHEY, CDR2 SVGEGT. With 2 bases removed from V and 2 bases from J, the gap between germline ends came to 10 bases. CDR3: CASSYDRLAYNEQFF. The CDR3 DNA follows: TGTGCCAGCAGTTACGATAGACTAGCCTACAATGAGCAGTTCTTC.

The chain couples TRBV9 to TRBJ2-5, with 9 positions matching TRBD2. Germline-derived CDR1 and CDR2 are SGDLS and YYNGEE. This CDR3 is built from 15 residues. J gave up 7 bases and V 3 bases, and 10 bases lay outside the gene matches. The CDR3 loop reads CASSAPAGGLGTQYF. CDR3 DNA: TGTGCCAGCAGCGCGCCGGCGGGGGGGCTTGGGACCCAGTACTTC.

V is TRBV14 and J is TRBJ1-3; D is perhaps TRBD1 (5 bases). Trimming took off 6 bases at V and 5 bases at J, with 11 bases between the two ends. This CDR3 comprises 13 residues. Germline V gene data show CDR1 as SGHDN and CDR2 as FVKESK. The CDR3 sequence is CASSHTGRNTIYF. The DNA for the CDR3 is TGTGCCAGCAGTCACACAGGAAGAAACACCATATATTTT.

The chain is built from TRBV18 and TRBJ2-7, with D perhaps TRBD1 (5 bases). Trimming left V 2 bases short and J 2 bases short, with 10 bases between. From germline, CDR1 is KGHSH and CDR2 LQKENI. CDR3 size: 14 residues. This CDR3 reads CASSPSRRAYEQYF. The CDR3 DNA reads TGTGCCAGCTCACCATCTCGCAGGGCCTACGAGCAGTACTTC.

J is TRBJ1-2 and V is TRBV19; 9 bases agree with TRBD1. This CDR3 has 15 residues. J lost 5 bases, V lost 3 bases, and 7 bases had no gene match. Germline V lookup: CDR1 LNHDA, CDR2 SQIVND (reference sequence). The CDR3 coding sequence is TGTGCCAGTAGTATGTTCGGGACAGGGTATTATGGCTACACCTTC. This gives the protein CASSMFGTGYYGYTF.

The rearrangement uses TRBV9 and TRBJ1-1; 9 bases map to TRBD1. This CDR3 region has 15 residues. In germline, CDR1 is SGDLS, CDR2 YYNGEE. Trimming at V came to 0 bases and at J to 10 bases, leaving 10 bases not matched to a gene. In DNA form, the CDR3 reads TGTGCCAGCAGCGTAGACTCGCGGGACAGGGTACGAGCTTTCTTT. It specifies CASSVDSRDRVRAFF.

The DNA for the CDR3 is TGTGCCAGCAGTTTCAGGGGATCCGGGGAGCTGTTTTTT. This sequence encodes CASSFRGSGELFF. The chain uses TRBV6-2 or TRBV6-3 and TRBJ2-2, with D perhaps matching TRBD1 (6 bases). The germline V gene has CDR1 MNHEY and CDR2 SVGEGT. This CDR3 spans 13 amino acids. Trimming stripped 4 bases from V and 6 bases from J, with 9 bases between.

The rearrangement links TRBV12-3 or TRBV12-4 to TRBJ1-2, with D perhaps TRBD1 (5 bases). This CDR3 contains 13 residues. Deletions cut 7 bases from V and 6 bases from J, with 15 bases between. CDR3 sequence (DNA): TGTGCCAGCACCGAAGGGGCGGGGAATGGCTACACCTTC. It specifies CASTEGAGNGYTF.